This T cell receptor beta chain was observed in a study of Ad26.COV2.S vaccination and SARS-CoV-2 variants. Study summary: Ad26.COV2.S shots went into the muscle once or twice, 56 days apart. Study-wide points: Non-spike TCR breadth did not differ much between vaccine and placebo recipients.

The CDR3 sequence is 14 residues long. V was shortened by 4 bases and J by 9 bases, with 13 bases between the two germline ends. Germline V gene data show CDR1 as SNHLY and CDR2 as FYNNEI. The protocol was immunoSEQ multiplex PCR, while the TCRdb copy is restricted to in-frame clones and leaves out a portion. The repertoire holds about 280,000 clones, about 90% seen once, with more than 2.5% in the top ten. Comment on this clone: Its antigen is not known.

The treatment was: over 15 received Ad26.COV2.S at low or high dose, single or two shots; 5 received placebo; per-sample allocation not given. After the first vaccine or placebo injection, samples were drawn on day 63. V usage is TRBV2 and J usage is TRBJ1-6, with D unclear. This TCR was recovered from a person aged 18-60 years who received the Ad26.COV2.S COVID-19 vaccine or a placebo. Source: peripheral blood, taken in a trial of Ad26.COV2.S vaccine versus placebo. The CDR3: CASSVRTGSSPLHF. The DNA for the CDR3 is TGTGCCAGCAGTGTAAGGACGGGTTCTTCACCCCTCCACTTT.